One sample yielded the 9 T cell receptor beta chains listed below, sequenced in a study of CD8+CD57+ T cells in acquired aplastic anemia. Genomic DNA constituted the template upon which TCR beta VDJ and CDR3 profiling was performed. TCRdb independently ran MiXCR on the reads; one entry per CDR3 protein. The sample records about 220,000 distinct CDR3 sequences, 30% to 40% being singletons. Sequenced material: sorted CD4+, CD8+, or CD8+CD57+ T cells (not recorded which) from PBMCs. All receptors derive from a human donor in good health, serving as a control.

This clonotype was seen ten or more times. The V and J genes are TRBV4-2 and TRBJ2-7; tentatively, D is TRBD2 (7 bases). Germline V gene data show CDR1 as LGHNA and CDR2 as YNFKEQ. This CDR3 comprises 17 residues. Trimming removed 5 bases from V and 1 base from J, with 21 bases in between. As DNA, the CDR3 is TGTGCCAGCAGCAGCTGGGGGGGACCGGGACATTCCTACGAGCAGTACTTC. The encoded protein is CASSSWGGPGHSYEQYF.

On this clonotype: Being one base from a much bigger clone, this may be a read error. This chain joins TRBV11-2 and TRBJ1-2; D unclear. The CDR3 totals 15 residues. Germline CDR1 reads SGHAT; CDR2 reads FQNNGV. This CDR3 reads CASRLDPGSNYGCTF. DNA for the CDR3: TGTGCCAGCAGGTTAGATCCCGGGTCTAACTATGGCTGCACCTTC.

This clonotype was detected a few times. The chain recombines TRBV15 with TRBJ1-1; the D is unclear. The CDR3 extends over 14 amino acids. Germline V lookup: CDR1 LNHNV, CDR2 YYDKDF (reference sequence). With 0 bases removed from V and 5 bases from J, the gap between germline ends came to 10 bases. This chain's CDR3 is CATSRDLRVTEAFF. The CDR3 DNA is TGTGCCACCAGCAGAGATCTAAGGGTTACTGAAGCTTTCTTT.

The gene calls are TRBV7-3 and TRBJ2-1, with 8 bases lining up with TRBD2. After removal of 1 base from V and 1 base from J, the junction contained 9 bases not matched to a gene. CDR3 length: 18 amino acids. The germline V gene has CDR1 SGHTA and CDR2 FQGTGA. CDR3 coding DNA: TGTGCCAGCAGCTTAATGTTAGCGGGAAAAGGGTCCTACAATGAGCAGTTCTTC. Its protein is CASSLMLAGKGSYNEQFF.

This clonotype was observed at least ten times. The V and J genes are TRBV6-5 and TRBJ2-3; D remains ambiguous. Germline V gives CDR1 MNHEY, CDR2 SVGAGI. Trimming removed 2 bases from V and 5 bases from J, with 5 bases in between. CDR3 length equals 12 residues. The chain's CDR3 is CASSYVRDTQYF. The CDR3 DNA is TGTGCCAGCAGTTACGTCAGAGATACGCAGTATTTT.

The table lists this clonotype with many counts. V and J are TRBV20-1 and TRBJ1-1; D is possibly TRBD1 (6 bases). The germline V and J ends were trimmed by 6 bases and 1 base, with 12 bases remaining between them. Per germline, CDR1 DFQATT and CDR2 SNEGSKA (reference sequence). The CDR3 totals 13 residues. The CDR3 reads CSAMTGPNTEAFF. CDR3 sequence (DNA): TGCAGTGCCATGACAGGCCCGAACACTGAAGCTTTCTTT.

A word on this clonotype: This sequence may be a read error, since a much larger clone differs from it by one base. The chain combines TRBV12-3 or TRBV12-4 with TRBJ1-1, with 10 bases lining up with TRBD1. The CDR3 is 13 residues long. The CDR3 spells CVSRRTGGTEAFF. CDR3 DNA: TGTGTCAGCAGACGGACAGGGGGAACTGAAGCTTTCTTT.

This sequence joins TRBV10-3 and TRBJ1-2; TRBD1 is a possible D gene (5 bases). Per the germline V gene, CDR1 is ENHRY and CDR2 is SYGVKD. The V and J ends lost 4 bases and 7 bases respectively, with 13 bases between them. This CDR3 contains 13 residues. CDR3 bases: TGTGCCATCAGTGTAACGGGGACGCTTGGCTACACCTTC. Protein product: CAISVTGTLGYTF.

The J gene is TRBJ1-6, the V gene TRBV25-1; 7 bases are shared with TRBD1. Germline V lookup: CDR1 MGHDK, CDR2 SYGVNS. The CDR3 is 16 amino acids. Trimming at V came to 3 bases and at J to 2 bases, leaving 4 bases not matched to a gene. The CDR3, as DNA: TGTGCCAGCAGTGACTCCGGACAGGCCTATAATTCACCCCTCCACTTT. Translation gives CASSDSGQAYNSPLHF.